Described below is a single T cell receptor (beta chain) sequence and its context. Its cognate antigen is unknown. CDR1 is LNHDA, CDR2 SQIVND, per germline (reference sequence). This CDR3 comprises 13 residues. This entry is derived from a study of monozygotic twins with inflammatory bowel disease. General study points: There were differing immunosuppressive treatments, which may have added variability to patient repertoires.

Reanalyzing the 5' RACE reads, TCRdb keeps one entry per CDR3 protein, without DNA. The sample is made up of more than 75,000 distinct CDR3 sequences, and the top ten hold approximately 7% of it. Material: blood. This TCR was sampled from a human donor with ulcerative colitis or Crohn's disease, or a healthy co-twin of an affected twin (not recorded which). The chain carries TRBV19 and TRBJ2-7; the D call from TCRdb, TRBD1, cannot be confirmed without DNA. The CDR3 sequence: CASSGGPRDEQYF.